The entry below describes one T cell receptor (beta chain). This sample is drawn from a study of blood T cell repertoires in COVID-19. Only in-frame clones appear in the TCRdb table, and some are missing; sequencing was by immunoSEQ multiplex PCR. The sample holds 200,000 to 250,000 clones; 80% to 90% are singletons and the top ten take approximately 3.4%. Germline V lookup: CDR1 ENHRY, CDR2 SYGVKD. V was cut by 2 bases and J by 7 bases, with 6 bases left in between. The CDR3 extends over 13 amino acids. The sample was PBMCs or T cells enriched from blood (not recorded which). The chain links TRBV10-3 to TRBJ1-6; D gene unclear. This receptor was taken from a woman aged 18-29 years in a cohort exposed to, infected with or recovered from COVID-19 (not recorded which). In nucleotides, the CDR3 is TGTGCCATCAGTGAGATCGAGAATTCACCCCTCCACTTT. Translated: CAISEIENSPLHF.